This TCR beta chain stems from a study of blood T cell repertoires in COVID-19. Only in-frame clones appear in the TCRdb table, and some are missing; sequencing was by immunoSEQ multiplex PCR. The top ten hold roughly 10% of the sample, which has some 200,000 clones, roughly 82% seen once. Donors of Cohort 3 who recovered were those that had two negative PCRs, clearance, or symptom resolution. J lost 3 bases, V lost 0 bases, and 10 bases had no gene match. Germline V gives CDR1 SGHDT, CDR2 YYEEEE. The CDR3 extends over 18 amino acids. This clone was seen a few times. The sample comprised PBMCs or T cells enriched from blood (not recorded which). This chain joins TRBV5-6 and TRBJ1-3; 9 nucleotides line up with TRBD1. This clonotype was obtained from a man aged 40-49 years who had recovered from COVID-19. CDR3 DNA sequence: TGTGCCAGCAGCTTGGCGGGCTCACAGGGGGCCGTTGGAAACACCATATATTTT. It specifies CASSLAGSQGAVGNTIYF.